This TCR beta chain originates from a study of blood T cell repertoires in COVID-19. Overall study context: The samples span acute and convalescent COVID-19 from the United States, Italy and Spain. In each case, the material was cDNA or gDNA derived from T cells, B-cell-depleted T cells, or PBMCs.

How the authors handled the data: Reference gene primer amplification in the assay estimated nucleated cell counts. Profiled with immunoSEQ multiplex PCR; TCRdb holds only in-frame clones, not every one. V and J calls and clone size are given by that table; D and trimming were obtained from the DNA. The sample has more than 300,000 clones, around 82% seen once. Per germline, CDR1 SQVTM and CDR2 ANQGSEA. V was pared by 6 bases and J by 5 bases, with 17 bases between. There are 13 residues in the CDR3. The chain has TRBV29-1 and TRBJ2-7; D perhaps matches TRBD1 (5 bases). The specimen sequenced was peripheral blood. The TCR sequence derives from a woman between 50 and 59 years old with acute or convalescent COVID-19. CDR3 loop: CSVETQGVDEQYF. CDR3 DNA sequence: TGCAGCGTCGAAACCCAGGGTGTCGACGAGCAGTACTTC.